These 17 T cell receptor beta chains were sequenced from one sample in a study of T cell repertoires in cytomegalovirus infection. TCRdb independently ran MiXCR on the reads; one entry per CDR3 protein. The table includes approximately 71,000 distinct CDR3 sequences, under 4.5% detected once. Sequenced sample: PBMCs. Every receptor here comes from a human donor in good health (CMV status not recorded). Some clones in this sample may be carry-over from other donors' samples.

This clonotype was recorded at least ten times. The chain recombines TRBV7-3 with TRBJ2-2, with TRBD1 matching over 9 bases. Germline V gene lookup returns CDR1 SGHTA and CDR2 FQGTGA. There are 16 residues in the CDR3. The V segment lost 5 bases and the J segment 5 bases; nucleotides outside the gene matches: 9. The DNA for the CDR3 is TGTGCCAGCAGCCCCGGTGCGACAGGGGGGACCGGGGAGCTGTTTTTT. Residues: CASSPGATGGTGELFF.

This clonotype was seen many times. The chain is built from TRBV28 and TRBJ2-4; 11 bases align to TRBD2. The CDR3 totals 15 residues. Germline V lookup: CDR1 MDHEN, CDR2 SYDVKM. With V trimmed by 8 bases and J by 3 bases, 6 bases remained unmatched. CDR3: CASLAGGPNKNIQYF. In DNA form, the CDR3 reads TGTGCCAGCTTAGCGGGAGGGCCAAACAAAAACATTCAGTACTTC.

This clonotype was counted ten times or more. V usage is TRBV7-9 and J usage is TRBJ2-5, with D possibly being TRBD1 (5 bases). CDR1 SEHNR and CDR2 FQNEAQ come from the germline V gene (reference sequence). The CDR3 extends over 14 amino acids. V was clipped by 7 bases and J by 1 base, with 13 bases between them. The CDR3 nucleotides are TGTGCCAGCATCGACGACAGATCCCAAGAGACCCAGTACTTC. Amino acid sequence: CASIDDRSQETQYF.

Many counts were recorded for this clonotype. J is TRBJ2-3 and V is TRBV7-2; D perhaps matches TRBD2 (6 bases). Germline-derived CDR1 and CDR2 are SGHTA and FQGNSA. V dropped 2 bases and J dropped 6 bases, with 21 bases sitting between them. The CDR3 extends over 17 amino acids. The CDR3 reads CASSLNWAGLTGDTQYF. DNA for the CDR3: TGTGCCAGCAGCTTAAATTGGGCGGGGCTCACCGGGGATACGCAGTATTTT.

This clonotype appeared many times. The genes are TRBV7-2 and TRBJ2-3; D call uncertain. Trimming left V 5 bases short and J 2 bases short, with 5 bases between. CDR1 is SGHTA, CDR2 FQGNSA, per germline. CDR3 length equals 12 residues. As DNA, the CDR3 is TGTGCCAGCAGCAGGTACACAGATACGCAGTATTTT. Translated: CASSRYTDTQYF.

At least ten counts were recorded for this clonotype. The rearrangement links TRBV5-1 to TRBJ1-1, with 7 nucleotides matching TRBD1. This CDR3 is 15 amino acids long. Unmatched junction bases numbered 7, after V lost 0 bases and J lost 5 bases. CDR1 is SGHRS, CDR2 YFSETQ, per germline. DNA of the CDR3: TGCGCCAGCAGCTTGGTAGACAGGGTTTTGACTGAAGCTTTCTTT. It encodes CASSLVDRVLTEAFF.

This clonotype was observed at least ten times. The CDR3 nucleotides read TGTGCCAGCAGCTCTAGCGGGATTGAGTATTTT. Translated: CASSSSGIEYF. The chain combines TRBV7-9 with TRBJ2-3, with 9 bases identical to TRBD2. CDR3 length equals 11 residues. Looked up from germline, CDR1 is SEHNR and CDR2 is FQNEAQ (reference sequence). V trimming: 4 bases; J trimming: 13 bases; junction bases outside the gene matches: 3.

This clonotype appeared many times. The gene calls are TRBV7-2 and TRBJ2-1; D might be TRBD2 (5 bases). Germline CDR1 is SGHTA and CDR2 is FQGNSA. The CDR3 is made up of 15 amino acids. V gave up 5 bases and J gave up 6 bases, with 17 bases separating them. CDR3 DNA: TGTGCCAGCAGCCAAGACCCGGGGTACACCAATGAGCAGTTCTTC. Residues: CASSQDPGYTNEQFF. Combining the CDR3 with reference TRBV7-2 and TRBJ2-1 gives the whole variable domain GAGVSQSPSNKVTEKGKDVELRCDPISGHTALYWYRQSLGQGLEFLIYFQGNSAPDKSGLPSDRFSAERTGGSVSTLTIQRTQQEDSAVYLCASSQDPGYTNEQFFGPGTRLTVL.

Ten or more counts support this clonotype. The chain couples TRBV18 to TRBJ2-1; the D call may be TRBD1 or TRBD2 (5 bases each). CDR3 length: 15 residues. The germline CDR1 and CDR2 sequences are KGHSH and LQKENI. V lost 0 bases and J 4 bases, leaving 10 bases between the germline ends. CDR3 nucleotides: TGTGCCAGCTCACCACCTGGGACGGCATACAATGAGCAGTTCTTC. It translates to CASSPPGTAYNEQFF.

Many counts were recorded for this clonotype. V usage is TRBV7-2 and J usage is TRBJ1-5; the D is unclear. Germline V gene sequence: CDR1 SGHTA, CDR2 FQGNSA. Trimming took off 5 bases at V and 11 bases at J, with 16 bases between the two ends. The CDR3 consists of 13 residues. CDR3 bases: TGTGCCAGCAGCCCACCCCCCTTTACGACCCAGCATTTT. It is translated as CASSPPPFTTQHF.

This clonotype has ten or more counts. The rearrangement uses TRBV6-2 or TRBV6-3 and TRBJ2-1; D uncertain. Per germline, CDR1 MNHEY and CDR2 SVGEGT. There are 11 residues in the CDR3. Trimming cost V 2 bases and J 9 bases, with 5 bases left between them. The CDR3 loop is CASSYPGEQFF. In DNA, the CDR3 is TGTGCCAGCAGTTACCCGGGTGAGCAGTTCTTC.

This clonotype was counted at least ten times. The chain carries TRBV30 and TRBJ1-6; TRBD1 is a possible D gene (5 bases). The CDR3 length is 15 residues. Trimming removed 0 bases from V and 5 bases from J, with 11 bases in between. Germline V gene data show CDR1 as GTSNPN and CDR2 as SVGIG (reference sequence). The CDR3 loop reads CAWSVLRGDNSPLHF. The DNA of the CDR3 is TGTGCCTGGAGTGTACTTAGGGGTGATAATTCACCCCTCCACTTT. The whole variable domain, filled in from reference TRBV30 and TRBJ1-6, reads SQTIHQWPATLVQPVGSPLSLECTVEGTSNPNLYWYRQAAGRGLQLLFYSVGIGQISSEVPQNLSASRPQDRQFILSSKKLLLSDSGFYLCAWSVLRGDNSPLHFGNGTRLTVT.

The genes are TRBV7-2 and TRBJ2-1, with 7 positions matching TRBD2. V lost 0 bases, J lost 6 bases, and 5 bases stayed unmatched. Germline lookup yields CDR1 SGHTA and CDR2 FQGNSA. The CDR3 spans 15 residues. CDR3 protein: CASSLAGGGGNEQFF. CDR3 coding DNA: TGTGCCAGCAGCTTAGCGGGGGGGGGGGGCAATGAGCAGTTCTTC.

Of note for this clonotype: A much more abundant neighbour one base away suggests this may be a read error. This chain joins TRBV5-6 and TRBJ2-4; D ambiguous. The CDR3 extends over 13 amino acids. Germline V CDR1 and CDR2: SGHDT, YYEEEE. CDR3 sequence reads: CANSSTPKNIQYF. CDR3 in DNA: TGTGCCAACAGCTCTACCCCCAAAAACATTCAGTACTTC.

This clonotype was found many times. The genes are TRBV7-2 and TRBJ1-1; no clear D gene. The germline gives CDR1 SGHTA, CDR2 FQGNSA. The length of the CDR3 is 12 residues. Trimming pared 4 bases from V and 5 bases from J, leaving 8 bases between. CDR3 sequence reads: CASSWWGTEAFF. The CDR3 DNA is TGTGCCAGCAGCTGGTGGGGTACTGAAGCTTTCTTT.

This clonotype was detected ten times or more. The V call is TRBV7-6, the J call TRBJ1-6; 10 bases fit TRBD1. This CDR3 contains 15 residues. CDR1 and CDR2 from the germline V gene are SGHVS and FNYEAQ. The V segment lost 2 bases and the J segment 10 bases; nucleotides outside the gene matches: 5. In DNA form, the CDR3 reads TGTGCCAGCAGCTTAACCGGGACAGGGGAGTCACCCCTCCACTTT. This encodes CASSLTGTGESPLHF. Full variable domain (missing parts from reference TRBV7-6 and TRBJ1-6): GAGVSQSPRYKVTKRGQDVALRCDPISGHVSLYWYRQALGQGPEFLTYFNYEAQQDKSGLPNDRFSAERPEGSISTLTIQRTEQRDSAMYRCASSLTGTGESPLHFGNGTRLTVT.

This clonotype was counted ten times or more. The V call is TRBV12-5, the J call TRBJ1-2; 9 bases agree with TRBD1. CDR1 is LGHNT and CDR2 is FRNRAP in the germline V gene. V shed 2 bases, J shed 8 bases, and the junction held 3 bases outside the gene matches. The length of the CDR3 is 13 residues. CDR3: CASGLWDRAGYTF. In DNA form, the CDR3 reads TGTGCTAGTGGTTTGTGGGACAGGGCCGGCTACACCTTC.